This is a list of T cell receptor beta chains from one sample in a study of blood T cell repertoires in COVID-19. TCRdb's table, derived via immunoSEQ multiplex PCR, lists solely in-frame clones and lacks some. The profile shows around 24,000 clones, approximately 88% of them singletons. The sequencing sample was made of peripheral blood. Receptors were obtained from a man aged 65 to 85 with COVID-19, enrolled during active disease. Both conserved end residues are part of each CDR3. A D gene is named only where the DNA matches it firmly. A clone size is listed for some rows: how often the clone was seen (once, few, many), or a class if it is expanded.

DNA	CDR3	D	V	length	J	size
TGTGCCAGCAGCCTACCTAGCGGGAGTAACTACAATGAGCAGTTCTTC	CASSLPSGSNYNEQFF	TRBD2	TRBV7-6	16	TRBJ2-1	-
TGTGCCAGCAGCCAAACTAGCGGGGTATACAATGAGCAGTTCTTC	CASSQTSGVYNEQFF	TRBD2	TRBV9	15	TRBJ2-1	-
TGTGCCAGCAGCGGGGAGACCCAGTACTTC	CASSGETQYF	-	TRBV12-3/TRBV12-4	10	TRBJ2-5	-
TGTGCCAGCAGCCAACCGGGACTAGCGGGAGGTGCCTACAATGAGCAGTTCTTC	CASSQPGLAGGAYNEQFF	TRBD2	TRBV4-2	18	TRBJ2-1	-
TGTGCCAGCAGCCAAGATCAGGTGTACACTGAAGCTTTCTTT	CASSQDQVYTEAFF	-	TRBV3-1/TRBV3-2	14	TRBJ1-1	-
TGTGCCAGCAGCCAAGGGACAGAAGAGACCCAGTACTTC	CASSQGTEETQYF	-	TRBV3-1/TRBV3-2	13	TRBJ2-5	-
TGTGCCAGCAGCCTCTCGGGGGGGCTTTACGAGCAGTACTTC	CASSLSGGLYEQYF	TRBD2	TRBV3-1/TRBV3-2	14	TRBJ2-7	-
TGCAGCGTTGAGTTCCTAGCGGGGGTCACAGATACGCAGTATTTT	CSVEFLAGVTDTQYF	TRBD2	TRBV29-1	15	TRBJ2-3	once
TGCGCCAGCAGCCAATTCCCGGTAATAGCGGGGGGCACAGATACGCAGTATTTT	CASSQFPVIAGGTDTQYF	TRBD2	TRBV4-1	18	TRBJ2-3	-
TGTGCCATCAGCGAGGGACAGGCATCGAACACCGGGGAGCTGTTTTTT	CAISEGQASNTGELFF	TRBD1	TRBV10-3	16	TRBJ2-2	-
TGTGCCAGCAGCTTGAAATCCACGGGACAGCAAGAGACCCAGTACTTC	CASSLKSTGQQETQYF	TRBD1	TRBV5-6	16	TRBJ2-5	-
TGTGCCAGCAGCCTCGGGACAGGAAGCTATGGCTACACCTTC	CASSLGTGSYGYTF	TRBD1	TRBV5-5	14	TRBJ1-2	-
TGTGCCAGCAGTGAATTGAGCACTGAAGCTTTCTTT	CASSELSTEAFF	-	TRBV25-1	12	TRBJ1-1	-
TGTGCCAGCAGCACCCGACAGGGTGTTAGGCTCTATGGCTACACCTTC	CASSTRQGVRLYGYTF	TRBD1	TRBV11-2	16	TRBJ1-2	-
TGTGCCAGCATACTAGCGGGAGTTAGGGATGAGCAGTTCTTC	CASILAGVRDEQFF	TRBD2	TRBV6-5	14	TRBJ2-1	few